The TCR beta chain described here comes from a study of T cell responses to AZD1222 COVID-19 vaccine. Study-level results: Reportedly, close to half of spike-specific TCRs are directed against unmutated variant regions. Seropositive AZD1222 recipients at baseline numbered only five to seven.

Clones were read by immunoSEQ multiplex PCR, and TCRdb kept only the in-frame ones, dropping some. The table includes approximately 130,000 clones, roughly 89% detected once. This CDR3 spans 13 amino acids. Germline CDR1 reads KGHDR; CDR2 reads SFDVKD. The trim removed 5 bases at V and 8 bases at J, leaving 3 bases unmatched. Remarks on this clone: Its antigen is not known.

J is TRBJ2-1 and V is TRBV24-1; 9 nucleotides match TRBD2. The specimen was peripheral blood, collected 28 days after the second AZD1222 dose. The clonotype was recovered from an adult who received the AZD1222 COVID-19 vaccine. CDR3 in DNA: TGTGCCACCAGTGTCGCGGGAGGGCATGAGCAGTTCTTC. Its translation: CATSVAGGHEQFF.